Listed below are T cell receptor beta chains from one sample, sequenced in a study of blood T cell repertoires in COVID-19. The data were produced by immunoSEQ multiplex PCR, yet TCRdb's version contains in-frame clones alone and is incomplete. The repertoire holds approximately 170,000 clones, with about four fifths as singletons. Input material: peripheral blood. The receptors were gathered from a woman aged 70 to 79 with COVID-19, enrolled during active disease. Each CDR3 is given with its conserved first and last residue. Each record gives: V gene, clone size, D gene, J gene, CDR3 DNA, CDR3 protein. D genes are given only for firm matches. Some rows have no size entry. The others give once, few or many, or a class for an expanded clone.

TRBV7-2	NA	TRBD2	TRBJ2-3	TGTGCCAGCAGCGGAGTAGCGGGATGGGTCACAGATACGCAGTATTTT	CASSGVAGWVTDTQYF
TRBV7-2	NA	TRBD2	TRBJ2-3	TGTGCCAGCAGCCTGGGACTAGCGGGAGGGGCAGATACGCAGTATTTT	CASSLGLAGGADTQYF
TRBV29-1	NA	NA	TRBJ1-2	TGCAGCGTTGGGGTAAAAGGGGGAGGCTACACCTTC	CSVGVKGGGYTF
TRBV7-9	NA	TRBD2	TRBJ2-3	TGTGCCAGCAGCAATCTAGCGGGGTTCGGCACAGATACGCAGTATTTT	CASSNLAGFGTDTQYF
TRBV7-9	NA	TRBD2	TRBJ2-5	TGTGCCAGCAGCTTGGGACTAGCGGGAGGGATGGCTGAGACCCAGTACTTC	CASSLGLAGGMAETQYF
TRBV5-3	NA	TRBD2	TRBJ2-1	TGTGCCAGAAGCACCTGGACTAGCCTCGCCTACAATGAGCAGTTCTTC	CARSTWTSLAYNEQFF
TRBV7-9	NA	NA	TRBJ1-1	TGTGCCAGCAATTTCCCCCCCGGCGCAGCAGGCACTGAAGCTTTCTTT	CASNFPPGAAGTEAFF
TRBV6-6	NA	TRBD2	TRBJ2-3	TGTGCCAGCAGTCAACGACTAGCGGGAGGGAAGGGCGCAGATACGCAGTATTTT	CASSQRLAGGKGADTQYF
TRBV5-1	NA	TRBD2	TRBJ2-5	TGCGCCAGCAGCTTGGCCATAACTAGCGGCCAAGAGACCCAGTACTTC	CASSLAITSGQETQYF
TRBV27	NA	TRBD2	TRBJ2-7	TGTGCCAGCAGTTTATCCTTAACTAGCGGGAACTACGAGCAGTACTTC	CASSLSLTSGNYEQYF
TRBV5-1	NA	TRBD1	TRBJ2-3	TGCGCCAGCAGGCCGGGACAGGGGCCGGGCACAGATACGCAGTATTTT	CASRPGQGPGTDTQYF
TRBV19	NA	TRBD2	TRBJ2-7	TGTGCCAGTAGGGGACTAGCGGGCGAGCAGTACTTC	CASRGLAGEQYF
TRBV19	NA	NA	TRBJ1-4	TGTGCCAGTAGTGCGACTAGGACGGTTTATAATGAAAAACTGTTTTTT	CASSATRTVYNEKLFF
TRBV16	NA	NA	TRBJ2-7	TGTGCCAGCAGCCAATGGAGGTCTAGTACGGAGCAGTACTTC	CASSQWRSSTEQYF
TRBV18	NA	NA	TRBJ2-5	TGTGCCAGCTCACCACTCGAGAAGGAGACCCAGTACTTC	CASSPLEKETQYF
TRBV10-1	few	NA	TRBJ2-2	TGCGCCAGCAGCGGTAATAGAAAGAACACCGGGGAGCTGTTTTTT	CASSGNRKNTGELFF
TRBV7-3	NA	NA	TRBJ2-1	TGTGCCAGCAGCTTAGGTGCGAATCCCAATGAGCAGTTCTTC	CASSLGANPNEQFF
TRBV7-2	NA	TRBD1	TRBJ2-7	TGTGCCAGCAGCTCAGGACAGGTGGGGGAGCAGTACTTC	CASSSGQVGEQYF
TRBV28	NA	NA	TRBJ2-1	TGTGCCAGCAGTTTACAGTCCTATGAGCAGTTCTTC	CASSLQSYEQFF
TRBV10-3	NA	NA	TRBJ1-2	TGTGCCATCAGTGAGGCAGGGGTTGTCTATGGCTACACCTTC	CAISEAGVVYGYTF
TRBV10-3	once	TRBD1	TRBJ2-7	TGTGCCATCAGCCGGGACAGTACCTACGAGCAGTACTTC	CAISRDSTYEQYF
TRBV18	NA	TRBD1	TRBJ1-2	TGTGCCAGCTCACCTGGGACAGACCACTATGGCTACACCTTC	CASSPGTDHYGYTF
TRBV24-1	NA	TRBD2	TRBJ2-5	TGTGCCACCAGTGACCCCACTAGCGTGCAAGAGACCCAGTACTTC	CATSDPTSVQETQYF
TRBV15	NA	NA	TRBJ1-3	TGTGCCACCAGCAGAGATCCAAGGGGCTCTGGAAACACCATATATTTT	CATSRDPRGSGNTIYF
TRBV5-1	NA	TRBD1	TRBJ2-7	TGCGCCAGCAGCTCGTCGACCAGACAGGGGGGCAGTATATACGAGCAGTACTTC	CASSSSTRQGGSIYEQYF
TRBV5-1	NA	NA	TRBJ2-7	TGCGCCAGCAGCTTGAACCACCACTCGCACGAGCAGTACTTC	CASSLNHHSHEQYF
TRBV19	NA	NA	TRBJ1-5	TGTGCCAGTAGCACCCTAGGCCCCAATCAGCCCCAGCATTTT	CASSTLGPNQPQHF
TRBV28	NA	TRBD1	TRBJ2-5	TGTGCCAGCACCTTAGGCGGTAAGGGACAGCAAGAGACCCAGTACTTC	CASTLGGKGQQETQYF
TRBV7-2	once	TRBD1	TRBJ1-2	TGTGCCAGCAGCCCCCAGACAGGGGGCGATGGCTACACCTTC	CASSPQTGGDGYTF
TRBV9	NA	TRBD1	TRBJ1-4	TGTGCCAGCAGCGTCACAGGGGGTGGGAATGAAAAACTGTTTTTT	CASSVTGGGNEKLFF
TRBV5-5	NA	TRBD2	TRBJ2-5	TGTGCCAGCAGCCCGGGAGGGGGAGAATATGAGACCCAGTACTTC	CASSPGGGEYETQYF
TRBV3-1/TRBV3-2	NA	TRBD1	TRBJ1-1	TGTGCCAGCAGCCACCTGACAGGGGGCACTGAAGCTTTCTTT	CASSHLTGGTEAFF
TRBV5-6	few	NA	TRBJ2-7	TGTGCCAGCAGCTGGTTTAGAAGCTACGAGCAGTACTTC	CASSWFRSYEQYF
TRBV3-1/TRBV3-2	NA	NA	TRBJ2-3	TGTGCCAGCAGCCAATGGGGAGAAGGGGATACGCAGTATTTT	CASSQWGEGDTQYF
TRBV7-7	NA	TRBD2	TRBJ2-3	TGTGCCAGCAGCCCCGACGGGGCTAGCGGGAGAAAGCAGTATTTT	CASSPDGASGRKQYF
TRBV4-1	NA	NA	TRBJ2-1	TGCGCCAGCAGCCAAGAGGGGGAGGCCTACAATGAGCAGTTCTTC	CASSQEGEAYNEQFF
TRBV7-9	NA	NA	TRBJ2-2	TGTGCCAGCAGTTGGAGTCGGGGAATCCCCGGGGAGCTGTTTTTT	CASSWSRGIPGELFF
TRBV14	NA	TRBD2	TRBJ2-3	TGTGCCAGCAGCCGGACTAGCGGGAGAATAACAGATACGCAGTATTTT	CASSRTSGRITDTQYF
TRBV6-4	NA	NA	TRBJ1-1	TGTGCCAGCAGTGAAAGAGACAGGCCCTCTCACACTGAAGCTTTCTTT	CASSERDRPSHTEAFF
TRBV10-3	NA	TRBD1	TRBJ1-1	TGTGCCATCAGTGCGGGACAGGTGATGAACACTGAAGCTTTCTTT	CAISAGQVMNTEAFF
TRBV19	NA	NA	TRBJ1-2	TGTGCCAGTAGTCAGACAACTAACTATGGCTACACCTTC	CASSQTTNYGYTF
TRBV7-2	NA	NA	TRBJ1-1	TGTGCCAGCAAGTGGGGGCGGGAGGGTAGCACTGAAGCTTTCTTT	CASKWGREGSTEAFF
TRBV28	few	TRBD1	TRBJ2-4	TGTGCCAGCAGTTTATGGGCCCGACAGGGGGAAAACATTCAGTACTTC	CASSLWARQGENIQYF
TRBV10-2	NA	NA	TRBJ1-1	TGCGCCAGCAGTGGGGGCAGGGGCCAAGGGTTGAACACTGAAGCTTTCTTT	CASSGGRGQGLNTEAFF
TRBV7-6	NA	NA	TRBJ1-1	TGTGCCAGCAGCCGGGGGAACACTGAAGCTTTCTTT	CASSRGNTEAFF
TRBV2	NA	NA	TRBJ1-5	TGTGCCAGCGGACGGGGGGGCAATCAGCCCCAGCATTTT	CASGRGGNQPQHF
TRBV5-4	NA	TRBD1	TRBJ2-7	TGTGCCAGCAGCTTGAACCAGGGGGCAGGGGAGCAGTACTTC	CASSLNQGAGEQYF
TRBV5-1	many	TRBD1	TRBJ2-1	TGCGCCAGCAGTGGGACAGGGATCCGCAATGAGCAGTTCTTC	CASSGTGIRNEQFF
TRBV7-2	NA	TRBD1	TRBJ1-1	TGTGCCAGCAAGAGACAGGGAAACACTGAAGCTTTCTTT	CASKRQGNTEAFF
TRBV7-2	NA	TRBD1	TRBJ2-3	TGTGCCAGCAGCTTAGCTCCGGACAGGTTTGATACGCAGTATTTT	CASSLAPDRFDTQYF
TRBV3-1/TRBV3-2	NA	NA	TRBJ1-5	TGTGCCAGCAGCCAAGCGGGTGCCGATCAGCCCCAGCATTTT	CASSQAGADQPQHF
TRBV7-2	NA	TRBD2	TRBJ2-2	TGTGGGGCCGGGAGGGCCTTCGGCGGGGAGCTGTTTTTT	CGAGRAFGGELFF
TRBV5-1	NA	TRBD2	TRBJ2-2	TGCGCCAGCAGCTCGAACGCGGGAGGCCCCGGGGAGCTGTTTTTT	CASSSNAGGPGELFF
TRBV5-1	NA	NA	TRBJ2-1	TGCGCCAGCAGCTTGGGGGCGCGGGTGACCTACAATGAGCAGTTCTTC	CASSLGARVTYNEQFF
TRBV2	NA	NA	TRBJ2-7	TGTGCCAGCCTTCTCGGCTACGAGCAGTACTTC	CASLLGYEQYF